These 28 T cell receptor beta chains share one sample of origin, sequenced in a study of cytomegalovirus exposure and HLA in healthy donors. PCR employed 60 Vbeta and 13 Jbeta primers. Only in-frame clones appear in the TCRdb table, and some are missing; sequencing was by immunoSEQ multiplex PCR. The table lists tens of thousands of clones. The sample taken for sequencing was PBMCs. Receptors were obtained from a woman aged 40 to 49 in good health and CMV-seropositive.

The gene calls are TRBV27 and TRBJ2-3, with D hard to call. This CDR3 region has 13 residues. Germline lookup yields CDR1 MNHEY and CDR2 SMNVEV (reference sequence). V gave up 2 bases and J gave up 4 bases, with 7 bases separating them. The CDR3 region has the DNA TGTGCCAGCAGTTTACTATCTTCAGATACGCAGTATTTT. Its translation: CASSLLSSDTQYF.

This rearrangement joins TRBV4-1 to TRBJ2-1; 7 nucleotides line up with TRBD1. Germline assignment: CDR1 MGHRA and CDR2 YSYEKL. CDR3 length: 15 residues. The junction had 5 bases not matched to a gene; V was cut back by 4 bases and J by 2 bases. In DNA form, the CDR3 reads TGCGCCAGCAGCCGATCAGGGGGAGCCTACAATGAGCAGTTCTTC. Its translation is CASSRSGGAYNEQFF.

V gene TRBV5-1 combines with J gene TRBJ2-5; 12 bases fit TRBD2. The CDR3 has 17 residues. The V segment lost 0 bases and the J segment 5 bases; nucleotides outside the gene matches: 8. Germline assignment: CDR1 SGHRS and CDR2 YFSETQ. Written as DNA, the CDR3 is TGCGCCAGCAGCTTGGCCCTAGCGGGAGGGCTAATGGAGACCCAGTACTTC. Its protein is CASSLALAGGLMETQYF.

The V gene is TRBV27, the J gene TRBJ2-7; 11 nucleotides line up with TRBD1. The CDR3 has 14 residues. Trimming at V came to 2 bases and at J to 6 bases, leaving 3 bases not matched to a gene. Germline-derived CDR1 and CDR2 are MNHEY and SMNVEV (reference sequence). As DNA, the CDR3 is TGTGCCAGCAGTTTAGGGGGGACAGGGGGCGAGCAGTACTTC. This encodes CASSLGGTGGEQYF.

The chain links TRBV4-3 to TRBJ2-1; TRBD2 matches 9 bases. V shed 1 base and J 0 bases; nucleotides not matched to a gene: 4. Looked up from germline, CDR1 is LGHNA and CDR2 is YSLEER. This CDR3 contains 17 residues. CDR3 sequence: CASSQGPAGGSYNEQFF. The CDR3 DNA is TGCGCCAGCAGCCAAGGGCCAGCGGGAGGCTCCTACAATGAGCAGTTCTTC.

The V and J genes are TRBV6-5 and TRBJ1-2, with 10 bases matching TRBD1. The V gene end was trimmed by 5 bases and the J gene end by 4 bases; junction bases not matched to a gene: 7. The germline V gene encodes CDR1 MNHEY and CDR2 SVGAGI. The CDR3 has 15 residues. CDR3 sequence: CASSKPGQGIYGYTF. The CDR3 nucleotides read TGTGCCAGCAGTAAACCGGGACAGGGGATCTATGGCTACACCTTC.

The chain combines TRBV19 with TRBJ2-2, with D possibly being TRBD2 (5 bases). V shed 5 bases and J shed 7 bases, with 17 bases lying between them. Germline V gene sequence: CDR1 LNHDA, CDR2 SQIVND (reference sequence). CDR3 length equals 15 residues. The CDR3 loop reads CASSPDSWSIGELFF. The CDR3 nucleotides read TGTGCCAGTAGTCCGGACTCCTGGTCAATCGGGGAGCTGTTTTTT.

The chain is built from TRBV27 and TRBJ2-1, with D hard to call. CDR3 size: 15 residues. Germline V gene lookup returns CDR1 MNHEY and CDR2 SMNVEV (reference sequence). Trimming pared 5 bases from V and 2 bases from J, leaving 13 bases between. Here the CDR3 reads CASSSLAVPYNEQFF. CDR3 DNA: TGTGCCAGCAGTAGTCTCGCGGTCCCCTACAATGAGCAGTTCTTC.

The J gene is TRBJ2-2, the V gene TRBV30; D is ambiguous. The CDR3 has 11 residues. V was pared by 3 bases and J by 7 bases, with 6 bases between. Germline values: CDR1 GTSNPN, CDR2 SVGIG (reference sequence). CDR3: CAWSSVGELFF. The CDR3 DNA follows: TGTGCCTGGAGCTCCGTCGGGGAGCTGTTTTTT.

The CDR3 region has the DNA TGTGCCAGTTTCGGACAGGCGGAAGGTGGGCAGCCCCAGCATTTT. Translating gives CASFGQAEGGQPQHF. The rearrangement links TRBV19 to TRBJ1-5; 7 bases align to TRBD1. Germline V gene sequence: CDR1 LNHDA, CDR2 SQIVND (reference sequence). Trimming removed 8 bases from V and 7 bases from J; junction bases left unmatched: 14. The CDR3 covers 15 residues.

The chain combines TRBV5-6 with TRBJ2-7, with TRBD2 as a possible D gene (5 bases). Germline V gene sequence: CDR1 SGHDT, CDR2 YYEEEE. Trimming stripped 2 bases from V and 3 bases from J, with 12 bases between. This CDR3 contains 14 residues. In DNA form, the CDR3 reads TGTGCCAGCAGCTTAGGTTCGGGATTCTACGAGCAGTACTTC. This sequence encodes CASSLGSGFYEQYF. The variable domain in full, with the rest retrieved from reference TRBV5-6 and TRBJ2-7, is DAGVTQSPTHLIKTRGQQVTLRCSPKSGHDTVSWYQQALGQGPQFIFQYYEEEERQRGNFPDRFSGHQFPNYSSELNVNALLLGDSALYLCASSLGSGFYEQYFGPGTRLTVT.

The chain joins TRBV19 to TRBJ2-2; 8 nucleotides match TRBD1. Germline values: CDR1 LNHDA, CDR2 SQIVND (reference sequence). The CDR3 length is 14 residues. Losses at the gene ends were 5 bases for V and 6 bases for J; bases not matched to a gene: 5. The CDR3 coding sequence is TGTGCCAGTAGTTCGGACAGGGACGCCGGGGAGCTGTTTTTT. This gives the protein CASSSDRDAGELFF.

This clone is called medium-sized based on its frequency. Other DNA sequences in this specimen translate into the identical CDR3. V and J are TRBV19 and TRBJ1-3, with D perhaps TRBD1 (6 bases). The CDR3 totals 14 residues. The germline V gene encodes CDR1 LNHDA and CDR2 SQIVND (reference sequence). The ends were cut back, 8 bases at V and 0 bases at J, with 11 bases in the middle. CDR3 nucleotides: TGTGCCAGTGGAGACAGGAGCTCTGGAAACACCATATATTTT. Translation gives CASGDRSSGNTIYF.

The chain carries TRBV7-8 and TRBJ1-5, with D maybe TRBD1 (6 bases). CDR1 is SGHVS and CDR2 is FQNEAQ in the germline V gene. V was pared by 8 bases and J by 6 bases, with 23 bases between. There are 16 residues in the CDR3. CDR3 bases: TGTGCCAGCGGTTTACAGGGTTTACCTAATGGTCAGCCCCAGCATTTT. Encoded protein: CASGLQGLPNGQPQHF.

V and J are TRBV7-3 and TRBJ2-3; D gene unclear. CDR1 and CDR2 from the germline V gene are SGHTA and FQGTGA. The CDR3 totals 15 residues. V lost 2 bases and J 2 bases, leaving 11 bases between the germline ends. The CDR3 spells CASSLDSPLTDTQYF. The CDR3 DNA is TGTGCCAGCAGCTTAGATAGCCCGCTCACAGATACGCAGTATTTT.

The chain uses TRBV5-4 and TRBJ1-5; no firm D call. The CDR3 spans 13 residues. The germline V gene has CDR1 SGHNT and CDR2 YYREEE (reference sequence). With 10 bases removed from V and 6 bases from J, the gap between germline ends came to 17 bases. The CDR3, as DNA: TGTGCCGACCATAGGGAGGCGTTTCAGCCCCAGCATTTT. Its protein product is CADHREAFQPQHF.

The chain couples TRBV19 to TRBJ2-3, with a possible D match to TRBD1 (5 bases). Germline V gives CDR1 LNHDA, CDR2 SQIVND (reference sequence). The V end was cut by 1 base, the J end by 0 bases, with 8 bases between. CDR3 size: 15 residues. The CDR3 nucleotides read TGTGCCAGTAGTATAGGGGGCGATAGCACAGATACGCAGTATTTT. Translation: CASSIGGDSTDTQYF.

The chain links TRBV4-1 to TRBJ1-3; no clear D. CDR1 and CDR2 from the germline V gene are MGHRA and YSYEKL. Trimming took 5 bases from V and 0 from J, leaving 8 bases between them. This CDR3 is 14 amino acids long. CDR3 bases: TGCGCCAGCAGCTTAAAATACTCTGGAAACACCATATATTTT. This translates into CASSLKYSGNTIYF.

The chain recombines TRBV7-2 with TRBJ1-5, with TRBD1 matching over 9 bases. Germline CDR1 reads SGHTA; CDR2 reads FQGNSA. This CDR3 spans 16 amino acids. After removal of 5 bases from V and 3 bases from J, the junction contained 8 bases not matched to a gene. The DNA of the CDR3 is TGTGCCAGCAGCCAGTCCCGGACAGGGGCCAATCAGCCCCAGCATTTT. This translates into CASSQSRTGANQPQHF.

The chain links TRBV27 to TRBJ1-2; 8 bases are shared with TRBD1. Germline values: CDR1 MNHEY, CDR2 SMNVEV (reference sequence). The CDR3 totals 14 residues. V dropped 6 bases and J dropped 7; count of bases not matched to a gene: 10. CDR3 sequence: CASRPDRVLGGYTF. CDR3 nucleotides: TGTGCCAGCAGACCGGACAGGGTGTTAGGTGGCTACACCTTC.

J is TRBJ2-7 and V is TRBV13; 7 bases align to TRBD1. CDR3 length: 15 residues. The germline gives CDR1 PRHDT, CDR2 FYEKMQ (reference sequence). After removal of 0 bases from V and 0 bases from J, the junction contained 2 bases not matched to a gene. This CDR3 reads CASSLGQGSSYEQYF. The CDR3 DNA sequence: TGTGCCAGCAGCTTAGGACAGGGGAGCTCCTACGAGCAGTACTTC.

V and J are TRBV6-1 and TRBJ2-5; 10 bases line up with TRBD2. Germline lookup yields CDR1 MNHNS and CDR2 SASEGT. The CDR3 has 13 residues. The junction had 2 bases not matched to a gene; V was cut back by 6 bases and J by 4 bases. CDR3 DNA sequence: TGTGCCAGCAGATTAGCGGGGGGAGAGACCCAGTACTTC. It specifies CASRLAGGETQYF.

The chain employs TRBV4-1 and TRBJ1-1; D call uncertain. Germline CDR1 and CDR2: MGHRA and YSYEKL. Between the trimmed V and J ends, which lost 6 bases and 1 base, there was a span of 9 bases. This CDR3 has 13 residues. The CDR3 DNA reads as TGCGCCAGCAGATGGAGTGGGAACACTGAAGCTTTCTTT. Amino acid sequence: CASRWSGNTEAFF.

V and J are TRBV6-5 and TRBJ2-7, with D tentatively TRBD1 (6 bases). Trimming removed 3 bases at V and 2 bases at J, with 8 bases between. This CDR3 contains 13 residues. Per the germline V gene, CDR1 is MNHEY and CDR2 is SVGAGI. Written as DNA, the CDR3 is TGTGCCAGCAGTTATGGACAGACCTACGAGCAGTACTTC. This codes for CASSYGQTYEQYF.

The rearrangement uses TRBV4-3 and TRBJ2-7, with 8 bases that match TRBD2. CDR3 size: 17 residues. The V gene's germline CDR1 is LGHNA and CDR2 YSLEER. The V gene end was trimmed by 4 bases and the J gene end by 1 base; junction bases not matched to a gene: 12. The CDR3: CASSRGKSGRRSYEQYF. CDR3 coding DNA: TGCGCCAGCAGCCGTGGGAAAAGCGGGAGAAGGTCCTACGAGCAGTACTTC.

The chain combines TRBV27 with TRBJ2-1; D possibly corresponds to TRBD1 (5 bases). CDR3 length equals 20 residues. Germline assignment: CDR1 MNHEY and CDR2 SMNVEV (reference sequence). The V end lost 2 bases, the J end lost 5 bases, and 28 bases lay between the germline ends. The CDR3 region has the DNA TGTGCCAGCAGTTTACGTGGTCCGGGTCAGGGATGGTCCCCCCACAATGAGCAGTTCTTC. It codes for CASSLRGPGQGWSPHNEQFF.

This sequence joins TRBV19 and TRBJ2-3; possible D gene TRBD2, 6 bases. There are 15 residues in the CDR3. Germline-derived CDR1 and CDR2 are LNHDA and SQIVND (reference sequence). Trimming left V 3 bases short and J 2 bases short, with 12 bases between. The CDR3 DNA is TGTGCCAGTAGTATTGGAGGGCGCCCCACAGATACGCAGTATTTT. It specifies CASSIGGRPTDTQYF.

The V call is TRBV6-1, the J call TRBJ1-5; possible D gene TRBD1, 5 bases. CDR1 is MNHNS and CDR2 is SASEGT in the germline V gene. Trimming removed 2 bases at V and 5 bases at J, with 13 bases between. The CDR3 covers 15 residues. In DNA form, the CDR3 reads TGTGCCAGCAGTGAAATGACAATAGGGGATCAGCCCCAGCATTTT. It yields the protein CASSEMTIGDQPQHF.